Shown below are 7 T cell receptor beta chains from a single sample sequenced in a study of blood T cell repertoires in COVID-19. Libraries were prepared by immunoSEQ multiplex PCR; TCRdb keeps only in-frame clonotypes and omits some of them. The sample carries 350,000 to 450,000 clones, around 87% recorded once. The sample consisted of peripheral blood. These receptors came from an older woman with COVID-19, enrolled during active disease.

The count of this clone is one. This chain joins TRBV28 and TRBJ1-5; 7 bases are shared with TRBD1. This CDR3 has 15 amino acids. V shed 6 bases, J shed 4 bases, and the junction held 9 bases outside the gene matches. CDR1 MDHEN and CDR2 SYDVKM come from the germline V gene. CDR3 protein: CASSLRDSHNQPQHF. The CDR3 DNA sequence: TGTGCCAGCAGCCTCCGGGACAGCCATAATCAGCCCCAGCATTTT.

This clone came up once. The V call is TRBV29-1, the J call TRBJ2-1; maybe TRBD1 (6 bases). The CDR3 loop spans 14 amino acids. Trimming took 5 bases from V and 2 from J, leaving 13 bases between them. Germline V CDR1 and CDR2: SQVTM, ANQGSEA. This chain's CDR3 is CSVRGQGPYNEQFF. CDR3 DNA sequence: TGCAGCGTTCGTGGGCAGGGGCCCTACAATGAGCAGTTCTTC.

The V call is TRBV13, the J call TRBJ2-7; possibly TRBD2 for D (5 bases). Per the germline V gene, CDR1 is PRHDT and CDR2 is FYEKMQ (reference sequence). V dropped 5 bases and J dropped 2 bases, with 19 bases sitting between them. This CDR3 is 16 amino acids long. The CDR3 sequence: CASSRWEQHGTYEQYF. CDR3 nucleotides: TGTGCCAGCAGCCGGTGGGAGCAGCACGGAACCTACGAGCAGTACTTC.

The chain combines TRBV7-9 with TRBJ1-1; TRBD1 matches 10 bases. The CDR3 consists of 14 residues. V shed 5 bases and J 6 bases; nucleotides not matched to a gene: 6. Germline-derived CDR1 and CDR2 are SEHNR and FQNEAQ (reference sequence). CDR3 loop: CASSARQGASEAFF. CDR3 coding DNA: TGTGCCAGCAGCGCCCGACAGGGGGCATCTGAAGCTTTCTTT.

The rearrangement uses TRBV7-9 and TRBJ1-2, with 7 nucleotides matching TRBD1. CDR1 and CDR2 from the germline V gene are SEHNR and FQNEAQ (reference sequence). CDR3 length: 18 residues. The J segment lost 5 bases and the V segment lost 5 bases, leaving 20 bases of the junction unmatched. The CDR3 DNA sequence: TGTGCCAGCAGCCCCCAAGGGGGCGGGACTGCGATCGAATATGGCTACACCTTC. Its protein product is CASSPQGGGTAIEYGYTF.

The chain uses TRBV3-1 (or the pseudogene TRBV3-2) and TRBJ2-1; 10 bases map to TRBD2. J was trimmed by 10 bases and V by 0 bases; bases with no gene match: 9. The germline CDR1 and CDR2 sequences are LGHDT and YNNKEL (reference sequence). CDR3 length equals 16 residues. This chain's CDR3 is CASSQEALAGRGEQFF. CDR3 DNA sequence: TGTGCCAGCAGCCAAGAGGCACTAGCGGGGAGGGGAGAGCAGTTCTTC.

The rearrangement uses TRBV19 and TRBJ2-4; 9 bases agree with TRBD2. The CDR3 spans 14 residues. The V and J ends lost 6 bases and 6 bases, in that order; junction bases with no gene match: 6. CDR1 is LNHDA, CDR2 SQIVND, per germline (reference sequence). The CDR3 reads CASRYSGGSNIQYF. For the CDR3, the DNA is TGTGCCAGTAGGTACAGCGGGGGGTCAAACATTCAGTACTTC.